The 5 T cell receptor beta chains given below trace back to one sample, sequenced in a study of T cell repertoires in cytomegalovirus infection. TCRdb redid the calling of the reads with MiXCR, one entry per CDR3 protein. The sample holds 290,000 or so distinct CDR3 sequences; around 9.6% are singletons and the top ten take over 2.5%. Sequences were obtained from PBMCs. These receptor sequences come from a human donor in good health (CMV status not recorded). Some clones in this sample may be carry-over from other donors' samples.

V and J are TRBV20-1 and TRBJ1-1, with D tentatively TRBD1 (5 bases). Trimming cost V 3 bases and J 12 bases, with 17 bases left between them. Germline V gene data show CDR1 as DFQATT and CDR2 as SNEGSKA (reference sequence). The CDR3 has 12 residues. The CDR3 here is CSASMGVWATFF. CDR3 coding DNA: TGCAGTGCTAGTATGGGGGTTTGGGCAACTTTCTTT.

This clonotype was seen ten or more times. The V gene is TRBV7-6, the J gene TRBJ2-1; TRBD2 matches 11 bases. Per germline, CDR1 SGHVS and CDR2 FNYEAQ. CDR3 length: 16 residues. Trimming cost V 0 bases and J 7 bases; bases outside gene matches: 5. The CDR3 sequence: CASSLAVAGGSNEQFF. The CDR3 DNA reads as TGTGCCAGCAGCTTAGCGGTAGCGGGGGGGTCTAATGAGCAGTTCTTC.

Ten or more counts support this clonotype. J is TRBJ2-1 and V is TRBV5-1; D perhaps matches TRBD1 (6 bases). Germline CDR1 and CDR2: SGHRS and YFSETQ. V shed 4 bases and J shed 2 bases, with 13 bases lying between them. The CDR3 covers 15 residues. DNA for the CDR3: TGCGCCAGCAGCCTGGACCAGGGGCCCTACAATGAGCAGTTCTTC. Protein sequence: CASSLDQGPYNEQFF.

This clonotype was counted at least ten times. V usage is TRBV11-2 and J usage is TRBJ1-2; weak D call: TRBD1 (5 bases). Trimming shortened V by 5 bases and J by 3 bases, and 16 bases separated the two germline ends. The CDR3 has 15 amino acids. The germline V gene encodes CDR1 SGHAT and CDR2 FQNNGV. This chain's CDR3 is CASSPSGDPHYGYTF. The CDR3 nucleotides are TGTGCCAGCAGCCCGTCGGGGGATCCTCACTATGGCTACACCTTC.

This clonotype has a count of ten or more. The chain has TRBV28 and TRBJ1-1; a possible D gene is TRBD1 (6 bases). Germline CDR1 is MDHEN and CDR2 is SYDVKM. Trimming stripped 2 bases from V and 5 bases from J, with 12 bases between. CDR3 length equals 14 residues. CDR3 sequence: CASSLRGGLTEAFF. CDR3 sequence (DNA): TGTGCCAGCAGTTTACGAGGGGGTTTGACTGAAGCTTTCTTT. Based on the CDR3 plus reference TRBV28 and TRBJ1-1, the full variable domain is DVKVTQSSRYLVKRTGEKVFLECVQDMDHENMFWYRQDPGLGLRLIYFSYDVKMKEKGDIPEGYSVSREKKERFSLILESASTNQTSMYLCASSLRGGLTEAFFGQGTRLTVV.